This entry features one T cell receptor (beta chain) sequence. Its antigen is not identified. The data derive from a study of shared clonotypes between healthy human individuals. Study conclusions and caveats: A small donor pool kept down the genetic and exposure-history diversity that was represented.

The germline V gene has CDR1 MGHDK and CDR2 SYGVNS. The length of the CDR3 is 13 residues. V was cut by 2 bases and J by 5 bases, with 10 bases left in between. On sorted subsets, replicate PCRs used 150 to 250 ng DNA, or tens of thousands of T cell genomes. Profiled with immunoSEQ multiplex PCR; TCRdb holds only in-frame clones, not every one. Here the sample spans just over 95,000 clones, 65% to 70% being singletons. Both CD45RO+ cells and CCR7-negative CD45RA+ TemRA cells were combined to make up CD8 memory. The rearrangement uses TRBV25-1 and TRBJ2-7; no clear D. This receptor was identified in a man aged 25-45 years in good health. Sequences were obtained from memory CD8+ T cells sorted from blood. The subset here: CD45RO+ cells pooled with CCR7-negative TemRA cells. CDR3 in amino acids: CASSELWGNEQYF. The DNA for the CDR3 is TGTGCCAGCAGTGAACTGTGGGGTAACGAGCAGTACTTC.